Presented here are 25 T cell receptor beta chains from one specimen sequenced in a study of T-cell reconstitution after alpha-beta-depleted transplantation in children. Unique molecular identifiers were used to barcode this TCRbeta library. In TCRdb, the PCR reads were re-called with MiXCR into one record per CDR3 protein. This table has approximately 430,000 distinct CDR3 sequences, around 15% appearing once. The specimen was PBMCs, mostly from graft donor cells, collected 360 days after TCRalphabeta/CD19-depleted stem cell transplant. These receptors were obtained from a boy under three years old who had a stem cell transplant for Wiskott-Aldrich syndrome, so the T cells may come from the graft donor.

This clonotype was counted between two and nine times. This rearrangement joins TRBV10-3 to TRBJ1-2; 7 bases are a match to TRBD1. With V trimmed by 6 bases and J by 4 bases, 14 bases remained unmatched. CDR1 ENHRY and CDR2 SYGVKD come from the germline V gene. The CDR3 runs 16 residues. The CDR3 DNA is TGTGCCATCAGCAATCCTGTTGATCGGACAGGCTATGGCTACACCTTC. This encodes CAISNPVDRTGYGYTF.

In this sample, this clonotype turned up a few times. The rearrangement uses TRBV20-1 and TRBJ2-1, with 8 bases aligning to TRBD2. Germline lookup yields CDR1 DFQATT and CDR2 SNEGSKA (reference sequence). CDR3 length equals 17 residues. The V segment lost 4 bases and the J segment 3 bases; nucleotides outside the gene matches: 14. Here the CDR3 DNA reads TGCAGTGCTAAACCTTACAGCGGGAGAGCACTCTACAATGAGCAGTTCTTC. It yields the protein CSAKPYSGRALYNEQFF.

The gene calls are TRBV27 and TRBJ2-3; D possibly corresponds to TRBD2 (5 bases). Germline assignment: CDR1 MNHEY and CDR2 SMNVEV (reference sequence). The length of the CDR3 is 16 residues. Trimming stripped 3 bases from V and 6 bases from J, with 19 bases between. The CDR3 DNA is TGTGCCAGCAGTTTCATCCGATCGGAGGCTTGGGATACGCAGTATTTT. Its translation is CASSFIRSEAWDTQYF.

This clonotype was picked up many times. This chain joins TRBV20-1 and TRBJ1-1; no reliable D call. V was cut by 2 bases and J by 0 bases, with 19 bases left in between. Per the germline V gene, CDR1 is DFQATT and CDR2 is SNEGSKA (reference sequence). CDR3 length: 17 residues. The CDR3 sequence: CSARQWTGRIMNTEAFF. The CDR3, as DNA: TGCAGTGCTAGACAATGGACCGGGAGGATCATGAACACTGAAGCTTTCTTT.

The chain has TRBV24-1 and TRBJ1-5; TRBD1 might be the D (5 bases). The CDR3 extends over 15 amino acids. Germline V CDR1 and CDR2: KGHDR, SFDVKD. The V end was cut by 3 bases, the J end by 2 bases, with 10 bases between. In DNA, the CDR3 is TGTGCCACCAGTGATCGCGGCAGGGGCAATCAGCCCCAGCATTTT. Translated, it gives CATSDRGRGNQPQHF.

The V gene is TRBV7-6, the J gene TRBJ2-5; perhaps TRBD2 as D (6 bases). Germline-derived CDR1 and CDR2 are SGHVS and FNYEAQ. The CDR3 length is 13 residues. Trimming left V 4 bases short and J 6 bases short, with 12 bases between. The chain's CDR3 is CASSSTGGKTQYF. The CDR3 nucleotides read TGTGCCAGCAGCTCGACTGGGGGGAAGACCCAGTACTTC. Full variable domain (rest looked up from reference TRBV7-6 and TRBJ2-5): GAGVSQSPRYKVTKRGQDVALRCDPISGHVSLYWYRQALGQGPEFLTYFNYEAQQDKSGLPNDRFSAERPEGSISTLTIQRTEQRDSAMYRCASSSTGGKTQYFGPGTRLLVL.

The chain recombines TRBV2 with TRBJ2-1; 11 nucleotides align to TRBD2. V shed 3 bases and J 7 bases; nucleotides not matched to a gene: 5. The CDR3 has 15 residues. Germline values: CDR1 SNHLY, CDR2 FYNNEI. In DNA, the CDR3 is TGTGCCAGCAGTGAGATAGCGGGGGGGCCTAATGAGCAGTTCTTC. Translating it yields CASSEIAGGPNEQFF.

This clonotype was counted a few times. The V call is TRBV5-1, the J call TRBJ2-5, with a tentative D call TRBD1 (6 bases). This CDR3 comprises 14 residues. V was clipped by 4 bases and J by 0 bases, with 10 bases between them. Germline V lookup: CDR1 SGHRS, CDR2 YFSETQ. The CDR3 DNA reads TGCGCCAGCAGCACCACAGGGTACCAAGAGACCCAGTACTTC. It codes for CASSTTGYQETQYF.

This clonotype was seen a few times. The rearrangement links TRBV5-5 to TRBJ2-7, with TRBD1 identical over 10 bases. This CDR3 has 16 amino acids. Per the germline V gene, CDR1 is SGHKS and CDR2 is YYEKEE (reference sequence). V gave up 4 bases and J gave up 0 bases; unmatched junction bases: 7. For the CDR3, the DNA is TGTGCCAGCAGCCCGAAGGGACAGGGGTTCTCCTACGAGCAGTACTTC. Translated: CASSPKGQGFSYEQYF.

This clonotype occurred a few times. The chain links TRBV6-5 to TRBJ2-1; D remains unclear. Trimming shortened V by 4 bases and J by 2 bases, and 9 bases separated the two germline ends. Germline loops: CDR1 MNHEY, CDR2 SVGAGI. This CDR3 contains 14 residues. Here the CDR3 DNA reads TGTGCCAGCAGTTTTAGGGCGGCCTACAATGAGCAGTTCTTC. It translates to CASSFRAAYNEQFF.

J is TRBJ2-7 and V is TRBV4-3, with a tentative D call TRBD2 (5 bases). The germline gives CDR1 LGHNA, CDR2 YSLEER. The CDR3 consists of 16 residues. The ends were cut back, 4 bases at V and 4 bases at J, with 20 bases in the middle. The DNA for the CDR3 is TGCGCCAGCAGCCCCGATTATATGGGCGGAGGATACGAGCAGTACTTC. Its translation is CASSPDYMGGGYEQYF.

This chain connects TRBV28 to TRBJ2-5; 7 positions match TRBD1. The CDR3 runs to 16 residues. With V trimmed by 3 bases and J by 4 bases, 11 bases remained unmatched. The germline V gene has CDR1 MDHEN and CDR2 SYDVKM. CDR3 nucleotide sequence: TGTGCCAGCAGTTTGGGACAGACCCTCTTGGGAGAGACCCAGTACTTC. This encodes CASSLGQTLLGETQYF.

This clonotype showed up many times. The gene calls are TRBV15 and TRBJ2-7, with D possibly TRBD1 on 6 matching bases. CDR1 is LNHNV and CDR2 is YYDKDF in the germline V gene (reference sequence). The length of the CDR3 is 14 residues. Deletions cut 1 base from V and 3 bases from J, with 10 bases between. The CDR3 region has the DNA TGTGCCACCAGCAGAGTGGACAGAGACTACGAGCAGTACTTC. It is translated as CATSRVDRDYEQYF. The full variable domain, with the rest looked up from reference TRBV15 and TRBJ2-7, is DAMVIQNPRYQVTQFGKPVTLSCSQTLNHNVMYWYQQKSSQAPKLLFHYYDKDFNNEADTPDNFQSRRPNTSFCFLDIRSPGLGDTAMYLCATSRVDRDYEQYFGPGTRLTVT.

This clonotype was picked up a small number of times. V is TRBV7-9 and J is TRBJ1-2; possible D gene TRBD1, 6 bases. The CDR3 length is 15 residues. From germline, CDR1 is SEHNR and CDR2 FQNEAQ (reference sequence). V lost 2 bases, J lost 4 bases, and 14 bases lay in between. The CDR3 nucleotides read TGTGCCAGCAGCTTATACGGGGGCAGCCCCTATGGCTACACCTTC. Translated: CASSLYGGSPYGYTF. The whole variable domain, filled in from reference TRBV7-9 and TRBJ1-2, reads DTGVSQNPRHKITKRGQNVTFRCDPISEHNRLYWYRQTLGQGPEFLTYFQNEAQLEKSRLLSDRFSAERPKGSFSTLEIQRTEQGDSAMYLCASSLYGGSPYGYTFGSGTRLTVV.

This clonotype turned up a few times. CDR3 protein: CASSQVLNGGRANSADTQYF. CDR3 DNA: TGCGCCAGCAGCCAAGTATTAAACGGCGGGAGGGCCAATTCAGCAGATACGCAGTATTTT. This rearrangement joins TRBV4-3 to TRBJ2-3; 9 bases match TRBD2. This CDR3 is built from 20 residues. Germline V gene sequence: CDR1 LGHNA, CDR2 YSLEER. V shed 1 base, J shed 4 bases, and the junction held 18 bases outside the gene matches.

This chain uses TRBV10-3 with TRBJ2-3, with D possibly matching TRBD1 (5 bases). The V end lost 3 bases, the J end lost 0 bases, and 7 bases lay between the germline ends. Germline V lookup: CDR1 ENHRY, CDR2 SYGVKD. This CDR3 contains 14 residues. CDR3: CAISDRASTDTQYF. CDR3 in DNA: TGTGCCATCAGTGACAGGGCTAGCACAGATACGCAGTATTTT.

This clonotype was detected only a few times. V and J are TRBV5-1 and TRBJ2-1, with D perhaps matching TRBD2 (6 bases). CDR3 length equals 16 residues. CDR1 and CDR2 from the germline V gene are SGHRS and YFSETQ. The V end was cut by 4 bases, the J end by 0 bases, with 14 bases between. The CDR3 bases are TGCGCCAGCAGCCCCTTCGCAGCGGGCTCCTACAATGAGCAGTTCTTC. It codes for CASSPFAAGSYNEQFF.

The sample holds a few counts of this clonotype. The V and J genes are TRBV11-3 and TRBJ2-7; 11 positions match TRBD2. Germline lookup yields CDR1 SGHNT and CDR2 YENEEA. The CDR3 is 15 residues long. The junction had 4 bases not matched to a gene; V was cut back by 6 bases and J by 0 bases. Here the CDR3 DNA reads TGTGCCAGCAGACTAGCGGGAGACTTCTCCTACGAGCAGTACTTC. Its protein is CASRLAGDFSYEQYF.

This chain uses TRBV7-7 with TRBJ2-2; 14 bases map to TRBD2. The J segment lost 5 bases and the V segment lost 3 bases, leaving 8 bases of the junction unmatched. This CDR3 has 18 amino acids. Germline V gives CDR1 SSHAT, CDR2 FNYEAQ (reference sequence). The CDR3 DNA reads TGTGCCAGCAGCTTTCGACTAGCGGGAGGGAAGGGAACCGGGGAGCTGTTTTTT. This codes for CASSFRLAGGKGTGELFF.

This chain links TRBV23-1 with TRBJ2-2; D tentatively fits TRBD1 or TRBD2 (5 bases each). TRBV23-1 is annotated as an ORF whose role is uncertain. V dropped 2 bases and J dropped 0 bases, with 13 bases sitting between them. This CDR3 has 17 residues. CDR3 sequence reads: CASSQLAPGPNTGELFF. The CDR3 region has the DNA TGCGCCAGCAGTCAACTGGCACCGGGGCCGAACACCGGGGAGCTGTTTTTT.

The rearrangement links TRBV28 to TRBJ2-1; 7 bases are a match to TRBD1. V dropped 2 bases and J dropped 4; count of bases not matched to a gene: 8. The CDR3 sequence is 16 residues long. Germline CDR1 and CDR2: MDHEN and SYDVKM. The CDR3 DNA follows: TGTGCCAGCAGTTTAAGGGGGCCTGGAGGATACAATGAGCAGTTCTTC. Protein product: CASSLRGPGGYNEQFF.

This clonotype has more than one count but fewer than ten. The chain employs TRBV5-1 and TRBJ2-2, with 14 bases identical to TRBD2. J lost 4 bases, V lost 4 bases, and 6 bases had no gene match. The CDR3 length is 17 residues. The germline gives CDR1 SGHRS, CDR2 YFSETQ. DNA of the CDR3: TGCGCCAGCAGCAGCAGGACTAGCGGGGGGCCCACCGGGGAGCTGTTTTTT. Amino acids: CASSSRTSGGPTGELFF. Complete variable domain (other parts from reference TRBV5-1 and TRBJ2-2): KAGVTQTPRYLIKTRGQQVTLSCSPISGHRSVSWYQQTPGQGLQFLFEYFSETQRNKGNFPGRFSGRQFSNSRSEMNVSTLELGDSALYLCASSSRTSGGPTGELFFGEGSRLTVL.

The chain employs TRBV12-3 or TRBV12-4 and TRBJ2-1; 11 nucleotides match TRBD2. V was pared by 4 bases and J by 16 bases, with 9 bases of the junction left unmatched. CDR3 length: 13 residues. Here the CDR3 reads CASSSSGRSLQFF. Written as DNA, the CDR3 is TGTGCCAGCAGTTCTAGCGGGAGGTCCCTGCAATTCTTC.

The chain has TRBV3-1 and TRBJ2-7; a weak D match, TRBD1 (6 bases). Trimming stripped 3 bases from V and 6 bases from J, with 21 bases between. Germline V lookup: CDR1 LGHDT, CDR2 YNNKEL (reference sequence). The CDR3 runs to 16 residues. Written as DNA, the CDR3 is TGTGCCAGCAGCCAGGCGGATGGGGGACAAGAAGGCGAGCAGTACTTC. The encoded protein is CASSQADGGQEGEQYF.

This chain uses TRBV14 with TRBJ1-6; TRBD1 aligns across 9 bases. This CDR3 has 16 residues. The germline V gene has CDR1 SGHDN and CDR2 FVKESK. Trimming cost V 0 bases and J 10 bases; bases outside gene matches: 7. The CDR3 DNA reads as TGTGCCAGCAGCCAAGACCCGACAGGGGGAGGATCACCCCTCCACTTT. It translates to CASSQDPTGGGSPLHF.